This paragraph covers one TCR beta chain sequence. The antigen remains undetermined. The data are from a study of shared clonotypes between healthy human individuals. Overall study: Each donor contributed plates that comprised three CD4 naive, three CD4 memory, two CD8 naive and one CD8 memory. The study, taken as a whole, reports: About 5% of naive CD4 clonotypes were shared across a few donors.

The data were produced by immunoSEQ multiplex PCR, yet TCRdb's version contains in-frame clones alone and is incomplete. The sample lists 640,000 or so clones; approximately 79% were seen once. CDR3 length: 15 residues. Germline V gene lookup returns CDR1 SGHDT and CDR2 YYEEEE. The germline V and J ends were trimmed by 3 bases and 1 base, with 13 bases remaining between them. The V gene is TRBV5-6, the J gene TRBJ1-1, with D possibly matching TRBD1 (6 bases). Sample: memory CD4+ T cells sorted from blood. Documented subset: CD45RA-negative fraction. The TCR was taken from a woman aged 25 to 39 in good health. CDR3 sequence reads: CASSSVQGRNTEAFF. The CDR3 DNA is TGTGCCAGCAGCTCTGTACAGGGTAGGAACACTGAAGCTTTCTTT. Full variable domain (rest looked up from reference TRBV5-6 and TRBJ1-1): DAGVTQSPTHLIKTRGQQVTLRCSPKSGHDTVSWYQQALGQGPQFIFQYYEEEERQRGNFPDRFSGHQFPNYSSELNVNALLLGDSALYLCASSSVQGRNTEAFFGQGTRLTVV.